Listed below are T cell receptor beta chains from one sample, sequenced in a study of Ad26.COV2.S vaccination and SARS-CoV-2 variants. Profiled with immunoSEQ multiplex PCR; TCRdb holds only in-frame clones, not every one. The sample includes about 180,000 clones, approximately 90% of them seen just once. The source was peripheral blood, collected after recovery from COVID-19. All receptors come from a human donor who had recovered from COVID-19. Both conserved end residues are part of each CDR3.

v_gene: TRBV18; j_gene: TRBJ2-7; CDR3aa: CASSLSSYEQYF
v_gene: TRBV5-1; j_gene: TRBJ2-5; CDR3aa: CASSPLLAEDGTQYF
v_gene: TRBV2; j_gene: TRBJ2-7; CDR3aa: CASSAPSTGTLYEQYF
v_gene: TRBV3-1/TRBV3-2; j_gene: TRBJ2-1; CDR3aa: CASSLSGEQFF
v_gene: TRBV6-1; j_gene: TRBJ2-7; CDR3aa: CASSGVTGGLRYEQYF
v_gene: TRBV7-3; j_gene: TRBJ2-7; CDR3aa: CASSFGPGQPTAEQYF
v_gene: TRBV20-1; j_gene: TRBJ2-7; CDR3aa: CSASLFAGTSGHIYEQYF
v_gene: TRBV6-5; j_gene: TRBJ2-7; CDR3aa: CASSRSSGGDYEQYF
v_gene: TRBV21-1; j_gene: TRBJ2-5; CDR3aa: CASSKEGREYLETQYF
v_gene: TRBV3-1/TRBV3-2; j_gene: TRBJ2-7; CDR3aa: CASSPGTGAYEQYF
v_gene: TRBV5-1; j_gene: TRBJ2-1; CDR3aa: CASSQRESSYNEQFF
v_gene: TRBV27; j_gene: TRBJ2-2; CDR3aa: CASSRILFANTGELFF
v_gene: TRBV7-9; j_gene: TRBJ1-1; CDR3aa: CASSSLQGADTEAFF
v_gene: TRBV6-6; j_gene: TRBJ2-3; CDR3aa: CASRTEAYTDTQYF
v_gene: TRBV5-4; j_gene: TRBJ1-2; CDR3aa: CASSYPGQGAVGYTF
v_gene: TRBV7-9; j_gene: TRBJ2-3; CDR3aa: CASNPPRLKDTQYF
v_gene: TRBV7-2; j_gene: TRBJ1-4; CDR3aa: CASSLSRQTNEKLFF
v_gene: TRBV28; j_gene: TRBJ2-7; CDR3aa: CASSPTGTGGFEQYF
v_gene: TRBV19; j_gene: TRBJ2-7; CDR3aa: CASSSRQGTYEQYF
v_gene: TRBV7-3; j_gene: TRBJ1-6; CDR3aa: CASSSGGNSPLHF
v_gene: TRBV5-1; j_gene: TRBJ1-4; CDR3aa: CASSLGEKLFF
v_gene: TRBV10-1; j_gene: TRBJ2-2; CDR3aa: CASTAGSGGPLDTGELFF
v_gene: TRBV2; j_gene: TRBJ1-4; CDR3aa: CASSEVSEEKLFF
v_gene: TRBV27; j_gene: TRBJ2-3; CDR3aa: CASGWADTQYF
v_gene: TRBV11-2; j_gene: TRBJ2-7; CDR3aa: CASSLEGGFYEQYF
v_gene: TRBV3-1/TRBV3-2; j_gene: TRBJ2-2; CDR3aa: CASSLLAGGGGELFF
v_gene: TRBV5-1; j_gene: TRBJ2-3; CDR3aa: CASSLESSGIGGWTDTQYF
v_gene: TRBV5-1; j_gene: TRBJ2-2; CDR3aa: CASSPRDGVTGELFF
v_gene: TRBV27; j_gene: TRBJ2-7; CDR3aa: CASRVGLAGDEQYF
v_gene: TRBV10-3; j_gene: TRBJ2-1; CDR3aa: CAISESYQRGAQQFF
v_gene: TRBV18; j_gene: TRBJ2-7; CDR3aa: CASSPRTGTGYEQYF
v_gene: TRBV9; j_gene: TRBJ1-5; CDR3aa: CASSADSSNQPQHF
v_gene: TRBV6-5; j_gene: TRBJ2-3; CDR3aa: CASSLTGPRTDTQYF
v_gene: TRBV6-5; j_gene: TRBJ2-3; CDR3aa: CASSLRGLTDTQYF
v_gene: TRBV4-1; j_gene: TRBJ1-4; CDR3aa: CASSWRLGHPNEKLFF
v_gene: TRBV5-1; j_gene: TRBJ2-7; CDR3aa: CASSWSGTEGEQYF
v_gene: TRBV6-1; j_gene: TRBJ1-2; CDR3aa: CASSEERIGGGVYGYTF
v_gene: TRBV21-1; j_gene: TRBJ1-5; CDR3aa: CASSPRLGQPQHF
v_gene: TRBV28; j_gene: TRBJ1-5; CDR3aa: CASRYGGDGNQPQHF
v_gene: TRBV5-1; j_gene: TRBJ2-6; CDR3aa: CASSLYGEGYSGANVLTF
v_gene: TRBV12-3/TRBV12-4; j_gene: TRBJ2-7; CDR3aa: CASSLGQTYEQYF
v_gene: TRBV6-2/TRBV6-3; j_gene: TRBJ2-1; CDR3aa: CASSYSGVASHYNEQFF
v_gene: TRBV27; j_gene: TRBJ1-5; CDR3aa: CASSLQGFNQPQHF
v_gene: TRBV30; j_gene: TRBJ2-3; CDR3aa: CAWSVRGARDTQYF
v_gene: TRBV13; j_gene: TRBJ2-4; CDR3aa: CASSLMGGLAKNIQYF
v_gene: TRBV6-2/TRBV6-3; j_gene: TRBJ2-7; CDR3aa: CASSTGNRGRPYEQYF
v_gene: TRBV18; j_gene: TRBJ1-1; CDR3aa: CASSPVGEGDTEAFF
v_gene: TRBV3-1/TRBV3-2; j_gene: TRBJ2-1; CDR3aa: CASSRRDTYNEQFF
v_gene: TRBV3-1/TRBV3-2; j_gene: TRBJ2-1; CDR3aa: CASSHRPNEQFF
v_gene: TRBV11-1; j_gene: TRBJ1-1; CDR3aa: CASSLGQGGTEAFF
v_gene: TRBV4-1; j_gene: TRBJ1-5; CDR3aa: CASSNTDQPQHF
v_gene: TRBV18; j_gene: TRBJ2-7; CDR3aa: CASSPRGGQGATEQYF
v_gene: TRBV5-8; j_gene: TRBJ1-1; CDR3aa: CASSPTDGVNTEAFF
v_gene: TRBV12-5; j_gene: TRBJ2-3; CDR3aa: CASGSGLAGTDTQYF
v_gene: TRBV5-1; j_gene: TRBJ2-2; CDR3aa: CASRRTPSTGELFF